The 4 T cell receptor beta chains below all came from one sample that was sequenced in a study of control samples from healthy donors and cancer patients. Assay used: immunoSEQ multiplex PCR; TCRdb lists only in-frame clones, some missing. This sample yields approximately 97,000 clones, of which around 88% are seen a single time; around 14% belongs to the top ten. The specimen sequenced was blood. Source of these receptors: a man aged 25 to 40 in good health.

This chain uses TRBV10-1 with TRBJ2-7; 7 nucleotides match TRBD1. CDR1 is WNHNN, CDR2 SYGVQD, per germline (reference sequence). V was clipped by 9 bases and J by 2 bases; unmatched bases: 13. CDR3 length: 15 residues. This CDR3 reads CARRGFGQVPYEQYF. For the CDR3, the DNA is TGCGCCAGACGTGGATTCGGACAGGTGCCCTACGAGCAGTACTTC.

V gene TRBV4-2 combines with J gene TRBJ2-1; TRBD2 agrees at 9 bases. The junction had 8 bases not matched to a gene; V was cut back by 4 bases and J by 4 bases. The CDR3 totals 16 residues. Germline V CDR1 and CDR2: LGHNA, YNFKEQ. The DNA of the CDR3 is TGTGCCAGCAGCCCCGAGACTAGCGGAGTTTACAATGAGCAGTTCTTC. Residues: CASSPETSGVYNEQFF.

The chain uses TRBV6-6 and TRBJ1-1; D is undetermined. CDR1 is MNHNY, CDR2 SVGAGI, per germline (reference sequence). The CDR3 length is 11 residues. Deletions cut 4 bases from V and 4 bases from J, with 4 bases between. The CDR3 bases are TGTGCCAGCAGTTCCGGCACTGAAGCTTTCTTT. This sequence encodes CASSSGTEAFF.

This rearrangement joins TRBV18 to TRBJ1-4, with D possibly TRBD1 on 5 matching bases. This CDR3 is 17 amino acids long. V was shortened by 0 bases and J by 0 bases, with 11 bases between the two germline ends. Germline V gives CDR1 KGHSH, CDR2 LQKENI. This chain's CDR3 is CASSPPTASATNEKLFF. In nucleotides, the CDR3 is TGTGCCAGCTCACCACCGACAGCGAGTGCAACTAATGAAAAACTGTTTTTT.